A single sample gave rise to the 5 T cell receptor beta chains below, sequenced in a study of cytomegalovirus exposure and HLA in healthy donors. PCR amplification relied on 60 Vbeta primers (plus 13 Jbeta primers). The data were produced by immunoSEQ multiplex PCR, yet TCRdb's version contains in-frame clones alone and is incomplete. The table has more than 130,000 clones, roughly 78% seen once; the top ten hold approximately 2%. Sequencing used PBMCs. The source is a man under 40 in good health and CMV-seronegative.

This rearrangement joins TRBV6-5 to TRBJ1-5; D is unresolved. The CDR3 spans 13 residues. CDR1 MNHEY and CDR2 SVGAGI come from the germline V gene. Trimming shortened V by 8 bases and J by 2 bases, and 10 bases separated the two germline ends. The CDR3 nucleotides read TGTGCCAGCGGCCGGGAGGGCAATCAGCCCCAGCATTTT. This encodes CASGREGNQPQHF.

The chain recombines TRBV6-6 with TRBJ1-1; 9 bases match TRBD1. This CDR3 has 13 amino acids. J was trimmed by 5 bases and V by 7 bases; bases with no gene match: 5. CDR1 is MNHNY and CDR2 is SVGAGI in the germline V gene (reference sequence). DNA for the CDR3: TGTGCCAGCACCCCGACAGGGGGGACTGAAGCTTTCTTT. Amino acids: CASTPTGGTEAFF.

The rearrangement joins TRBV6-1 to TRBJ2-3; D may be TRBD1 (6 bases). Germline assignment: CDR1 MNHNS and CDR2 SASEGT. The CDR3 has 14 residues. Between the trimmed V and J ends, which lost 10 bases and 0 bases, there was a span of 14 bases. Here the CDR3 DNA reads TGTGCCAACGGGGACACCACGAGCACAGATACGCAGTATTTT. The encoded protein is CANGDTTSTDTQYF.

This chain uses TRBV7-9 with TRBJ1-1; D might be TRBD1 (5 bases). Trimming pared 0 bases from V and 3 bases from J, leaving 8 bases between. CDR3 length: 14 residues. Germline V gene data show CDR1 as SEHNR and CDR2 as FQNEAQ (reference sequence). CDR3 sequence (DNA): TGTGCCAGCAGCTTAGCGCTAGGGGACACTGAAGCTTTCTTT. Translation gives CASSLALGDTEAFF. The full variable domain, in which reference TRBV7-9 and TRBJ1-1 provide the parts outside the CDR3, is DTGVSQNPRHKITKRGQNVTFRCDPISEHNRLYWYRQTLGQGPEFLTYFQNEAQLEKSRLLSDRFSAERPKGSFSTLEIQRTEQGDSAMYLCASSLALGDTEAFFGQGTRLTVV.

In this sample, this clone turned up once. The chain employs TRBV9 and TRBJ2-3; D is perhaps TRBD1 (5 bases). Germline V gene lookup returns CDR1 SGDLS and CDR2 YYNGEE. This CDR3 has 15 amino acids. V was shortened by 2 bases and J by 0 bases, with 10 bases between the two germline ends. This chain's CDR3 is CASSVGQLSTDTQYF. The CDR3 nucleotides are TGTGCCAGCAGCGTGGGGCAACTTAGCACAGATACGCAGTATTTT.